The 22 T cell receptor beta chains reported below all come from one sample, sequenced in a study of regulatory T cells in long-lasting Graves disease. The time point was: newly diagnosed GD, antithyroid drugs for less than 3 months. Researchers made the TCR library from RNA that was extracted from PBMCs. HTBI primers from iRepertoire and Arm-PCR of CDR3 regions yielded the TCR beta libraries. MiXCR, run by TCRdb on the multiplex PCR reads, gives a single entry per CDR3 protein. The sample consists of 680,000 or so distinct CDR3 sequences, approximately 15% of them appearing once. These data were also reused for a study on T cells in Graves' hyperthyroidism and ophthalmopathy.

Sequencing was performed on peripheral blood mononuclear cells (PBMCs), taken at new diagnosis, from a patient treated with antithyroid drugs. The source of these receptors is a woman in her 30s with Graves disease.

This clonotype was found a few times. One end of the junction does not line up with germline, which may come from a read error. V and J are TRBV6-4 and TRBJ1-1, with D hard to call. CDR1 is MRHNA and CDR2 is SNTAGT in the germline V gene. CDR3 length: 15 amino acids. The CDR3 nucleotides read TGTGCCAGCAGTTACTCCAGGCAGGTTAGTGGTGAAGCTTTCTTT. Protein: CASSYSRQVSGEAFF.

The chain is built from TRBV14 and TRBJ2-1, with TRBD1 as a possible D gene (6 bases). This CDR3 region has 14 residues. CDR1 SGHDN and CDR2 FVKESK come from the germline V gene. V was pared by 1 base and J by 11 bases, with 15 bases between. The CDR3 region is CASSQGFEGTKQFF. The CDR3 nucleotides are TGTGCCAGCAGCCAAGGGTTCGAGGGGACAAAGCAGTTCTTC.

This clonotype occurred many times. This chain uses TRBV28 with TRBJ2-2; the D gene is possibly TRBD2 (5 bases). The germline V gene has CDR1 MDHEN and CDR2 SYDVKM. Trimming cost V 11 bases and J 0 bases, with 13 bases left between them. The CDR3 has 14 amino acids. The CDR3 protein is CAVPRESNTGELFF. CDR3 sequence (DNA): TGTGCCGTTCCCCGGGAATCGAACACCGGGGAGCTGTTTTTT.

This clonotype was seen many times. This chain connects TRBV7-9 to TRBJ2-7; tentative D call: TRBD1 (6 bases). The CDR3 spans 13 residues. Germline CDR1 and CDR2: SEHNR and FQNEAQ (reference sequence). Trimming left V 2 bases short and J 5 bases short, with 10 bases between. The CDR3 region is CASSLNGGHEQYF. CDR3 nucleotide sequence: TGTGCCAGCAGCTTAAATGGGGGCCACGAGCAGTACTTC.

The V and J genes are TRBV5-1 and TRBJ1-5; possibly TRBD1 for D (6 bases). Germline V CDR1 and CDR2: SGHRS, YFSETQ. Trimming took off 1 base at V and 7 bases at J, with 12 bases between the two ends. The CDR3 has 14 residues. CDR3 in amino acids: CASSLKPGDQPQHF. The CDR3 DNA sequence: TGCGCCAGCAGCTTGAAGCCAGGGGACCAGCCCCAGCATTTT. The whole variable domain, filled in from reference TRBV5-1 and TRBJ1-5, reads KAGVTQTPRYLIKTRGQQVTLSCSPISGHRSVSWYQQTPGQGLQFLFEYFSETQRNKGNFPGRFSGRQFSNSRSEMNVSTLELGDSALYLCASSLKPGDQPQHFGDGTRLSIL.

V usage is TRBV7-2 and J usage is TRBJ2-5, with D possibly matching TRBD1 (6 bases). Germline assignment: CDR1 SGHTA and CDR2 FQGNSA. V was cut by 4 bases and J by 9 bases, with 15 bases left in between. The CDR3 runs 13 residues. CDR3 in amino acids: CASSSYRAMAQYF. The CDR3 region has the DNA TGTGCCAGCAGCTCGTACAGGGCTATGGCCCAGTACTTC.

This clonotype has a handful of counts. The chain employs TRBV3-1 and TRBJ2-1; TRBD2 matches at 7 bases. The CDR3 contains 15 residues. The germline gives CDR1 LGHDT, CDR2 YNNKEL (reference sequence). V shed 4 bases and J 3 bases; nucleotides not matched to a gene: 6. Here the CDR3 reads CASSPRLAFYNEQFF. The CDR3 coding sequence is TGTGCCAGCAGCCCTCGACTAGCCTTCTACAATGAGCAGTTCTTC.

Ten or more counts support this clonotype. The chain uses TRBV7-2 and TRBJ2-7, with 7 bases identical to TRBD2. The CDR3 loop spans 14 amino acids. The ends lost 6 bases at V and 2 bases at J; junction bases unmatched: 7. CDR1 SGHTA and CDR2 FQGNSA come from the germline V gene. The CDR3: CASSTGTTTYEQYF. CDR3 bases: TGTGCCAGCAGTACCGGGACTACGACCTACGAGCAGTACTTC.

This clonotype was seen repeatedly, ten times or more. The chain combines TRBV13 with TRBJ1-4; 9 bases map to TRBD1. This CDR3 contains 15 residues. With 5 bases clipped from V and 7 bases from J, the junction kept 8 bases outside the gene matches. Per germline, CDR1 PRHDT and CDR2 FYEKMQ (reference sequence). CDR3 nucleotides: TGTGCCAGCAGCGCCAGACAGGGGGGGGCTGAAAAACTGTTTTTT. This sequence encodes CASSARQGGAEKLFF.

This clonotype was detected ten times or more. The rearrangement links TRBV28 to TRBJ1-1; no firm D call. The CDR3 loop spans 15 amino acids. From germline, CDR1 is MDHEN and CDR2 SYDVKM. V lost 4 bases, J lost 5 bases, and 17 bases lay in between. The CDR3 region has the DNA TGTGCCAGCAGTTCGTACACCGCCCTGGATACTGAAGCTTTCTTT. This gives the protein CASSSYTALDTEAFF.

This clonotype was found a few times. V usage is TRBV7-8 and J usage is TRBJ2-1; D gene unclear. Trimming left V 5 bases short and J 0 bases short, with 20 bases between. CDR3 length equals 18 residues. CDR1 and CDR2 from the germline V gene are SGHVS and FQNEAQ. The CDR3 loop reads CASSPSAGYVSSYNEQFF. The CDR3, as DNA: TGTGCCAGCAGCCCGAGTGCCGGGTACGTGAGCTCCTACAATGAGCAGTTCTTC. Full variable domain (missing parts from reference TRBV7-8 and TRBJ2-1): GAGVSQSPRYKVAKRGQDVALRCDPISGHVSLFWYQQALGQGPEFLTYFQNEAQLDKSGLPSDRFFAERPEGSVSTLKIQRTQQEDSAVYLCASSPSAGYVSSYNEQFFGPGTRLTVL.

This clonotype appeared a few times. This sequence joins TRBV19 and TRBJ1-2; D gene uncertain. The ends were cut back, 5 bases at V and 8 bases at J, with 18 bases in the middle. Per the germline V gene, CDR1 is LNHDA and CDR2 is SQIVND (reference sequence). This CDR3 has 14 residues. The CDR3 region has the DNA TGTGCCAGTAGTCCGACCGGTGACGCGGGCGGCTACACCTTC. It encodes CASSPTGDAGGYTF.

This clonotype was recorded once. This sequence joins TRBV6-2 or TRBV6-3 and TRBJ2-1; possible D gene TRBD2, 6 bases. The CDR3 is 14 amino acids. Trimming removed 7 bases at V and 3 bases at J, with 13 bases between. Germline CDR1 reads MNHEY; CDR2 reads SVGEGT. CDR3 nucleotide sequence: TGTGCCAGCAATTTCGGGAGAGGCTACAATGAGCAGTTCTTC. It codes for CASNFGRGYNEQFF.

In its sample, this clonotype was seen a few times. CDR3 nucleotide sequence: TGTGCCAGCAGCCGCACATCTTCCTATGGCTACACCTTC. It specifies CASSRTSSYGYTF. The V gene is TRBV6-1, the J gene TRBJ1-2; D call uncertain. CDR3 length: 13 residues. V dropped 6 bases and J dropped 4 bases, with 12 bases sitting between them. Germline assignment: CDR1 MNHNS and CDR2 SASEGT.

This clonotype was observed many times. The chain joins TRBV7-9 to TRBJ2-5; D is tentatively TRBD1 or TRBD2 (5 bases each). The CDR3 consists of 15 residues. Trimming removed 3 bases from V and 4 bases from J, with 15 bases in between. Germline V gene data show CDR1 as SEHNR and CDR2 as FQNEAQ (reference sequence). The CDR3 DNA follows: TGTGCCAGCAGCTTTCCAAGGATCGGGGCAGAGACCCAGTACTTC. Its translation: CASSFPRIGAETQYF.

This clonotype has more than one count but fewer than ten. CDR3 sequence (DNA): TGTGCCAGCAGCAGAATTGCCCCAGGGGCCACGAACACTGAAGCTTTCTTT. Amino acids: CASSRIAPGATNTEAFF. V and J are TRBV9 and TRBJ1-1, with D tentatively TRBD1 (6 bases). Germline V gene sequence: CDR1 SGDLS, CDR2 YYNGEE. This CDR3 contains 17 residues. V lost 4 bases and J 1 base, leaving 20 bases between the germline ends.

The V and J genes are TRBV4-1 and TRBJ1-1, with D maybe TRBD1 (5 bases). V lost 6 bases and J lost 0, with 14 bases in between. Germline V CDR1 and CDR2: MGHRA, YSYEKL. The CDR3 runs to 15 residues. The DNA of the CDR3 is TGCGCCAGCAGGCGAATGGGACTTCTGAACACTGAAGCTTTCTTT. Residues: CASRRMGLLNTEAFF.

This clonotype came up many times. The chain links TRBV5-1 to TRBJ2-1; unclear D gene. V was trimmed by 7 bases and J by 5 bases, leaving 19 bases between them. Germline-derived CDR1 and CDR2 are SGHRS and YFSETQ. CDR3 size: 15 residues. CDR3 DNA: TGCGCCAGCCGTCGGCTTGGGGTTGAGGACAATGAGCAGTTCTTC. Protein: CASRRLGVEDNEQFF.

The rearrangement links TRBV19 to TRBJ1-6; 7 bases agree with TRBD1. After removal of 7 bases from V and 9 bases from J, the junction contained 6 bases not matched to a gene. The CDR3 spans 13 residues. The germline V gene encodes CDR1 LNHDA and CDR2 SQIVND (reference sequence). As DNA, the CDR3 is TGTGCCAGTACTTGGGCAGGGGGTTCACCCCTCCACTTT. Amino acid sequence: CASTWAGGSPLHF.

The chain recombines TRBV10-3 with TRBJ1-2; D gene uncertain. Germline V lookup: CDR1 ENHRY, CDR2 SYGVKD. Trimming removed 0 bases from V and 6 bases from J, with 5 bases in between. The CDR3 is 12 residues long. In nucleotides, the CDR3 is TGTGCCATCAGTGAGTCAGGAGATGGCTACACCTTC. As protein: CAISESGDGYTF.

This clonotype was observed many times. CDR3 coding DNA: TGTGCCAGCAGCTTAGGGCAGATCTCCTACAATGAGCAGTTCTTC. It specifies CASSLGQISYNEQFF. V is TRBV11-3 and J is TRBJ2-1; unclear D gene. This CDR3 comprises 15 residues. The germline CDR1 and CDR2 sequences are SGHNT and YENEEA. V lost 1 base to trimming and J lost 0 bases, with 7 bases between them.

This clonotype was observed at least ten times. The CDR3 protein is CASSMVSRLGIQPQHF. The CDR3 DNA follows: TGTGCCAGTAGTATGGTTTCTCGCTTGGGGATTCAGCCCCAGCATTTT. The chain has TRBV19 and TRBJ1-5; no clear D. This CDR3 is built from 16 residues. Trimming stripped 3 bases from V and 6 bases from J, with 18 bases between. CDR1 and CDR2 (germline): LNHDA, SQIVND (reference sequence). Full variable domain (rest looked up from reference TRBV19 and TRBJ1-5): DGGITQSPKYLFRKEGQNVTLSCEQNLNHDAMYWYRQDPGQGLRLIYYSQIVNDFQKGDIAEGYSVSREKKESFPLTVTSAQKNPTAFYLCASSMVSRLGIQPQHFGDGTRLSIL.